The next 24 T cell receptor beta chains were all read from a single sample in a study of shared clonotypes between healthy human individuals. The assay was immunoSEQ multiplex PCR, and TCRdb's table has in-frame clones only and misses some. The sample lists some 2,000,000 clones, roughly 95% occurring once. Terminally differentiated effector memory CD45RA+ cells were left out of the naive CD8 fraction, which was CD45RO-negative and positively selected for CCR7. The sequencing sample was made of naive CD8+ T cells sorted from blood. These receptors originate from a man between 18 and 35 years old in good health.

The J gene is TRBJ2-1, the V gene TRBV27; a possible D gene is TRBD2 (7 bases). Germline loops: CDR1 MNHEY, CDR2 SMNVEV (reference sequence). V shed 2 bases and J shed 7 bases, with 12 bases lying between them. The CDR3 consists of 14 residues. CDR3 amino acids: CASSLGGAGNEQFF. The CDR3 nucleotides read TGTGCCAGCAGTTTAGGGGGGGCCGGGAATGAGCAGTTCTTC.

The chain combines TRBV6-5 with TRBJ2-5, with D perhaps assigned TRBD1 or TRBD2 (5 bases each). The CDR3 sequence is 14 residues long. The germline V and J ends were trimmed by 9 bases and 4 bases, with 18 bases remaining between them. CDR1 is MNHEY and CDR2 is SVGAGI in the germline V gene. CDR3 region: CASSGTPRGETQYF. The CDR3 DNA reads as TGTGCCAGTTCCGGGACCCCGAGGGGAGAGACCCAGTACTTC.

For the CDR3, the DNA is TGTGCCAGCAGTCCCTCACAGGGGGCGGCCTACGAGCAGTACTTC. The encoded protein is CASSPSQGAAYEQYF. V and J are TRBV6-6 and TRBJ2-7, with 9 bases that match TRBD1. The CDR3 loop spans 15 amino acids. CDR1 is MNHNY, CDR2 SVGAGI, per germline (reference sequence). Trimming took 5 bases from V and 2 from J; bases not matched to a gene: 7.

The V call is TRBV4-3, the J call TRBJ2-3; possibly TRBD2 for D (5 bases). Germline loops: CDR1 LGHNA, CDR2 YSLEER. The CDR3 sequence is 15 residues long. V lost 0 bases, J lost 6 bases, and 13 bases lay in between. CDR3 protein: CASSQDLERVDTQYF. CDR3 nucleotides: TGCGCCAGCAGCCAAGATCTCGAGAGGGTCGATACGCAGTATTTT.

This clone showed up just once. The V gene is TRBV6-6, the J gene TRBJ1-3, with 8 positions matching TRBD1. The CDR3 extends over 15 amino acids. From germline, CDR1 is MNHNY and CDR2 SVGAGI (reference sequence). Trimming at V came to 4 bases and at J to 3 bases, leaving 5 bases not matched to a gene. DNA of the CDR3: TGTGCCAGCAGTTCCTTGACAGGGGTTGGAAACACCATATATTTT. This translates into CASSSLTGVGNTIYF.

V gene TRBV28 combines with J gene TRBJ1-1, with 7 nucleotides matching TRBD1. The CDR3 runs to 14 residues. Germline CDR1 MDHEN, CDR2 SYDVKM. V gave up 4 bases and J gave up 1 base; unmatched junction bases: 3. DNA for the CDR3: TGTGCCAGCAGTTCACAGGGGTCGAACACTGAAGCTTTCTTT. It specifies CASSSQGSNTEAFF.

This clone appeared a single time. CDR3 protein: CASSLGFGDLYEQYF. The CDR3 DNA is TGTGCCAGCAGCTTAGGGTTTGGGGACCTCTACGAGCAGTACTTC. The V and J genes are TRBV11-1 and TRBJ2-7; D may correspond to TRBD1 or TRBD2 (5 bases each). Trimming took off 1 base at V and 3 bases at J, with 13 bases between the two ends. Germline V gene sequence: CDR1 SGHAT, CDR2 FQDESV (reference sequence). The CDR3 has 15 amino acids.

The CDR3 is CASSWMTGGYEQYF. The CDR3 nucleotides are TGTGCCAGCAGCTGGATGACAGGGGGCTACGAGCAGTACTTC. The gene calls are TRBV5-6 and TRBJ2-7; 9 bases match TRBD1. The CDR3 contains 14 residues. With V trimmed by 3 bases and J by 3 bases, 4 bases remained unmatched. Germline CDR1 and CDR2: SGHDT and YYEEEE.

The V and J genes are TRBV6-1 and TRBJ2-7, with D tentatively TRBD1 (6 bases). The germline V and J ends were trimmed by 0 bases and 0 bases, with 12 bases remaining between them. Germline V CDR1 and CDR2: MNHNS, SASEGT. The CDR3 totals 16 residues. The CDR3 is CASSEAQGHFSYEQYF. The CDR3 region has the DNA TGTGCCAGCAGTGAAGCGCAGGGGCACTTCTCCTACGAGCAGTACTTC.

Here the CDR3 DNA reads TGTGCCAGCAGCGTTAGCGGGGGGGACTCCTACGAGCAGTACTTC. It yields the protein CASSVSGGDSYEQYF. The V gene is TRBV9, the J gene TRBJ2-7; 11 bases are a match to TRBD2. Germline-derived CDR1 and CDR2 are SGDLS and YYNGEE. V lost 2 bases to trimming and J lost 0 bases; unmatched junction nucleotides: 1. The CDR3 extends over 15 amino acids.

The chain employs TRBV19 and TRBJ1-1, with 11 bases identical to TRBD1. J was trimmed by 5 bases and V by 7 bases; bases with no gene match: 6. CDR3 length equals 14 residues. Germline lookup yields CDR1 LNHDA and CDR2 SQIVND (reference sequence). The CDR3 region has the DNA TGTGCCAGTAAGGTACGGGACAGGGGGACTGAAGCTTTCTTT. Translation: CASKVRDRGTEAFF.

The chain links TRBV7-9 to TRBJ2-1; perhaps TRBD2 as D (6 bases). CDR3 length: 13 amino acids. The V gene's germline CDR1 is SEHNR and CDR2 FQNEAQ (reference sequence). V was pared by 4 bases and J by 10 bases, with 14 bases between. CDR3 nucleotides: TGTGCCAGCAGCTCCCCACCACGGGGGGAGCAGTTCTTC. Protein: CASSSPPRGEQFF.

J is TRBJ2-1 and V is TRBV7-9; 8 positions match TRBD2. This CDR3 is built from 15 residues. Germline V gene data show CDR1 as SEHNR and CDR2 as FQNEAQ (reference sequence). V was clipped by 5 bases and J by 2 bases; unmatched bases: 5. The CDR3 spells CASSPPGLAYNEQFF. As DNA, the CDR3 is TGTGCCAGCAGCCCCCCGGGACTAGCCTACAATGAGCAGTTCTTC.

The V and J genes are TRBV30 and TRBJ2-1, with D tentatively TRBD2 (6 bases). The V and J ends lost 1 base and 3 bases respectively, with 13 bases between them. Germline CDR1 GTSNPN, CDR2 SVGIG (reference sequence). This CDR3 has 15 amino acids. CDR3 protein: CAWSGFWEDYNEQFF. CDR3 DNA sequence: TGTGCCTGGAGTGGTTTTTGGGAGGACTACAATGAGCAGTTCTTC.

The genes are TRBV7-9 and TRBJ2-7; the D gene is possibly TRBD2 (5 bases). Trimming took off 1 base at V and 2 bases at J, with 12 bases between the two ends. The CDR3 extends over 15 amino acids. CDR1 is SEHNR and CDR2 is FQNEAQ in the germline V gene (reference sequence). The CDR3: CASSLGAGVPYEQYF. The CDR3 DNA reads TGTGCCAGCAGCTTAGGGGCGGGCGTACCCTACGAGCAGTACTTC.

This chain uses TRBV7-2 with TRBJ2-1; D gene ambiguous. The germline V gene has CDR1 SGHTA and CDR2 FQGNSA. The CDR3 loop spans 14 amino acids. Trimming left V 3 bases short and J 3 bases short, with 9 bases between. CDR3 in amino acids: CASSFNPGYNEQFF. CDR3 coding DNA: TGTGCCAGCAGCTTTAATCCAGGCTACAATGAGCAGTTCTTC. The full variable domain, rest sourced from reference TRBV7-2 and TRBJ2-1, is GAGVSQSPSNKVTEKGKDVELRCDPISGHTALYWYRQSLGQGLEFLIYFQGNSAPDKSGLPSDRFSAERTGGSVSTLTIQRTQQEDSAVYLCASSFNPGYNEQFFGPGTRLTVL.

This clone was counted a single time. The V and J genes are TRBV6-1 and TRBJ2-3; D may be TRBD2 (6 bases). The CDR3 covers 15 residues. Germline values: CDR1 MNHNS, CDR2 SASEGT. V lost 1 base, J lost 3 bases, and 11 bases lay in between. The CDR3 DNA reads as TGTGCCAGCAGTGAAGGACTAGAAGGGACAGATACGCAGTATTTT. Amino acid sequence: CASSEGLEGTDTQYF.

V usage is TRBV6-1 and J usage is TRBJ2-2; D is ambiguous. The CDR3 loop spans 11 amino acids. V lost 7 bases and J lost 8, with 8 bases in between. The V gene's germline CDR1 is MNHNS and CDR2 SASEGT. CDR3 amino acids: CASTLGGELFF. DNA of the CDR3: TGTGCCAGCACCCTCGGTGGGGAGCTGTTTTTT.

The rearrangement uses TRBV10-2 and TRBJ1-1; possibly TRBD1 for D (6 bases). Trimming removed 6 bases at V and 0 bases at J, with 11 bases between. Germline-derived CDR1 and CDR2 are WSHSY and SAAADI. The CDR3 has 14 amino acids. For the CDR3, the DNA is TGCGCCAGCAGCCCGGGACACCTGAACACTGAAGCTTTCTTT. Protein product: CASSPGHLNTEAFF.

The chain joins TRBV7-9 to TRBJ2-2; D is uncertain. This CDR3 region has 16 residues. V was shortened by 2 bases and J by 1 base, with 11 bases between the two germline ends. Germline values: CDR1 SEHNR, CDR2 FQNEAQ (reference sequence). The DNA for the CDR3 is TGTGCCAGCAGCTTATGGGCTGAGAGGAACACCGGGGAGCTGTTTTTT. This sequence encodes CASSLWAERNTGELFF.

Regarding this clone: This specimen includes other DNA sequences encoding the same CDR3. The chain joins TRBV4-3 to TRBJ2-1; D call uncertain. The germline V gene encodes CDR1 LGHNA and CDR2 YSLEER. The CDR3 is 11 amino acids. Trimming took off 1 base at V and 7 bases at J, with 2 bases between the two ends. This CDR3 reads CASSQGNEQFF. The CDR3 DNA follows: TGCGCCAGCAGCCAAGGAAATGAGCAGTTCTTC.

The chain has TRBV4-3 and TRBJ2-7, with D tentatively TRBD1 (6 bases). The CDR3 runs to 15 residues. Between the trimmed V and J ends, which lost 6 bases and 2 bases, there was a span of 17 bases. Germline V gene sequence: CDR1 LGHNA, CDR2 YSLEER. CDR3 bases: TGCGCCAGCAGTTCTCTTTCGGACAGTGCCTACGAGCAGTACTTC. Encoded protein: CASSSLSDSAYEQYF.

CDR3 amino acids: CASSFWTRSDNEQFF. DNA for the CDR3: TGTGCCAGCAGCTTCTGGACTAGGAGTGATAATGAGCAGTTCTTC. This chain links TRBV11-2 with TRBJ2-1, with 7 nucleotides matching TRBD2. Trimming took 3 bases from V and 7 from J; bases not matched to a gene: 9. CDR1 and CDR2 (germline): SGHAT, FQNNGV. The CDR3 contains 15 residues.

This chain joins TRBV10-3 and TRBJ2-7, with TRBD2 identical over 8 bases. Trimming cost V 2 bases and J 3 bases; bases outside gene matches: 3. Per the germline V gene, CDR1 is ENHRY and CDR2 is SYGVKD. The CDR3 totals 14 residues. The CDR3 protein is CAISERGGFYEQYF. CDR3 nucleotide sequence: TGTGCCATCAGTGAGCGGGGGGGTTTCTACGAGCAGTACTTC.